A selection of T cell receptor beta chains follows, all from one sample in a study of CD4 and CD8 cells across lung adenocarcinoma regions. TCRdb analysed the PCR reads with MiXCR anew, one entry per CDR3 protein. The table records about 19,000 distinct CDR3 sequences, about 50% of them present only once. The sequencing sample was made of CD8+ T cells from the margin of a lung tumor. The receptors originated from a male donor with lung adenocarcinoma. The CD4 and CD8 labels of this study may be unreliable. The CDR3 runs from the conserved cysteine through the conserved F or W. The D gene is left open where the match is weak. Part of the rows lack a size; the others show once, few, many or a class for expanded clones.

d_gene: TRBD1; v_gene: TRBV6-1; j_gene: TRBJ1-5; abundance: many; CDR3nt: TGTGCCAGCAGTGCGGGACAGGGCAATCAGCCCCAGCATTTT; CDR3aa: CASSAGQGNQPQHF
d_gene: .; v_gene: TRBV27; j_gene: TRBJ2-3; abundance: many; CDR3nt: TGTGCCAGCAGTGAGGGGACACCCGACACAGATACGCAGTATTTT; CDR3aa: CASSEGTPDTDTQYF
d_gene: TRBD1; v_gene: TRBV7-2; j_gene: TRBJ1-2; abundance: .; CDR3nt: TGTGCCAGCAGCCCAGGGGGCGCGGGGGGCAACTATGGCTACACCTTC; CDR3aa: CASSPGGAGGNYGYTF
d_gene: TRBD2; v_gene: TRBV6-5; j_gene: TRBJ2-1; abundance: few; CDR3nt: TGTGCCAGCAGTTACGCCTCCCCCGGGGGGAGGCTAGCGGGAGGCAGGGATGAGCAGTTCTTC; CDR3aa: CASSYASPGGRLAGGRDEQFF
d_gene: TRBD2; v_gene: TRBV4-1; j_gene: TRBJ2-1; abundance: .; CDR3nt: TGCGCCAGCAGCCCGTCGGCGGGAGGGTCTGGTGAGCAGTTCTTC; CDR3aa: CASSPSAGGSGEQFF
d_gene: .; v_gene: TRBV6-5; j_gene: TRBJ2-5; abundance: .; CDR3nt: TGTGCCAGCAGTTACTCTAGAGAGACCCAGTACTTC; CDR3aa: CASSYSRETQYF
d_gene: TRBD2; v_gene: TRBV20-1; j_gene: TRBJ2-5; abundance: .; CDR3nt: TGCAGTGCCAGGACTAGCGGGAGCTCGGAGACCCAGTACTTC; CDR3aa: CSARTSGSSETQYF
d_gene: .; v_gene: TRBV25-1; j_gene: TRBJ2-6; abundance: few; CDR3nt: TGTGCCAGCAGTGGGGGCTCTGGGGCCAACGTCCTGACTTTC; CDR3aa: CASSGGSGANVLTF
d_gene: TRBD2; v_gene: TRBV6-1; j_gene: TRBJ2-3; abundance: once; CDR3nt: TGTGCCAGCAGTGAGGGGTGGGGGGGGGGTGACAGAGATACGCAGTATTTC; CDR3aa: CASSEGWGGGDRDTQYF
d_gene: TRBD2; v_gene: TRBV28; j_gene: TRBJ2-3; abundance: .; CDR3nt: TGTGCCAGCGACACGGGGGGAGTCACAGATACGCAGTATTTT; CDR3aa: CASDTGGVTDTQYF
d_gene: .; v_gene: TRBV23-1; j_gene: TRBJ2-4; abundance: .; CDR3nt: TGCGCCAGCAGTCAGGTCCCAGGGGAGGCCAAAAACATTCAGTACTTC; CDR3aa: CASSQVPGEAKNIQYF
d_gene: .; v_gene: TRBV6-1; j_gene: TRBJ2-7; abundance: .; CDR3nt: TGTGCCAGCAGTCCCCCTTCCAGAAACTACTACGAGCAGTACTTC; CDR3aa: CASSPPSRNYYEQYF
d_gene: TRBD1; v_gene: TRBV29-1; j_gene: TRBJ1-1; abundance: .; CDR3nt: TGCAGCGTGACGACAGGGGGGAACACTGAAGCTTTCTTT; CDR3aa: CSVTTGGNTEAFF
d_gene: .; v_gene: TRBV4-1; j_gene: TRBJ2-3; abundance: few; CDR3nt: TGCGCCAGCACAGCGGAAACTAGCACAGATACGCAGTATTTT; CDR3aa: CASTAETSTDTQYF
d_gene: TRBD1; v_gene: TRBV6-5; j_gene: TRBJ2-1; abundance: .; CDR3nt: TGTGCCAGCAGTTACTGGCCCGGGACAGGGGGCTACAATGAGCAGTTCTTC; CDR3aa: CASSYWPGTGGYNEQFF
d_gene: TRBD1; v_gene: TRBV6-1; j_gene: TRBJ2-1; abundance: .; CDR3nt: TGTGCCAGCTCAAAGACAACAGGGGGCGTCAATGAGCAGTTCTTC; CDR3aa: CASSKTTGGVNEQFF
d_gene: .; v_gene: TRBV27; j_gene: TRBJ2-3; abundance: .; CDR3nt: TGTGCCAGCAGTCACCGGGGACGTACAGATACGCAGTATTTT; CDR3aa: CASSHRGRTDTQYF
d_gene: .; v_gene: TRBV7-6; j_gene: TRBJ2-1; abundance: many; CDR3nt: TGTGCCAGCAGCCAGGGCGGAATAAATGAGCAGTTCTTC; CDR3aa: CASSQGGINEQFF
d_gene: .; v_gene: TRBV6-1; j_gene: TRBJ2-5; abundance: .; CDR3nt: TGTGCGGGGAGTGGGGGCAGCGGCAGAGAGACGCAGTATTTC; CDR3aa: CAGSGGSGRETQYF
d_gene: TRBD1; v_gene: TRBV6-5; j_gene: TRBJ2-1; abundance: few; CDR3nt: TGTGCCAGCAGTATCGACAGGGGCAATGAGCAGTTCTTC; CDR3aa: CASSIDRGNEQFF
d_gene: .; v_gene: TRBV12-3/TRBV12-4; j_gene: TRBJ1-1; abundance: .; CDR3nt: TGTGCCAGCAGAGTTGTTGACAGGTACACTGAAGCTTTCTTT; CDR3aa: CASRVVDRYTEAFF
d_gene: TRBD2; v_gene: TRBV7-2; j_gene: TRBJ2-7; abundance: medium-sized; CDR3nt: TGTGCCAGCAGCTTTGGACTAGCGGAGGCAGCCTACGAGCAGTACTTC; CDR3aa: CASSFGLAEAAYEQYF
d_gene: .; v_gene: TRBV10-1; j_gene: TRBJ2-7; abundance: .; CDR3nt: TGCGCCAGCAGCACAGGACGGGGCTACGAGCAGTACTTC; CDR3aa: CASSTGRGYEQYF
d_gene: .; v_gene: TRBV27; j_gene: TRBJ2-7; abundance: once; CDR3nt: TGTGCCAGCAGTTTACACAGTTTTGACTACGAGCAGTACTTC; CDR3aa: CASSLHSFDYEQYF
d_gene: .; v_gene: TRBV7-7; j_gene: TRBJ2-3; abundance: once; CDR3nt: TGTGCTGGGGGGCCGGGCGGCTGTGGCACAGAGACGCAGTATTTC; CDR3aa: CAGGPGGCGTETQYF
d_gene: .; v_gene: TRBV4-1; j_gene: TRBJ1-2; abundance: .; CDR3nt: TGCGCCACCCCCGGGCCCACCTTC; CDR3aa: CATPGPTF
d_gene: .; v_gene: TRBV20-1; j_gene: TRBJ2-1; abundance: .; CDR3nt: TGCAGTGCTAGCGGGCTCGACAATGAGCAGTTCTTC; CDR3aa: CSASGLDNEQFF